Presented here are 28 T cell receptor beta chains from one specimen sequenced in a study of T cell changes during pregnancy in multiple sclerosis. Profiling relied on immunoSEQ multiplex PCR, and the TCRdb table lists in-frame clones only, not all of them. The table lists some 80,000 clones, about 89% of them singletons, with more than 2.5% in the top ten. Sequencing used peripheral blood, obtained in the first trimester of pregnancy. All receptors come from a female donor with multiple sclerosis, enrolled in a pregnancy study.

This chain connects TRBV2 to TRBJ2-2, with 8 bases that match TRBD1. Trimming took 3 bases from V and 7 from J; bases not matched to a gene: 7. The CDR3 length is 15 residues. The germline CDR1 and CDR2 sequences are SNHLY and FYNNEI. This chain's CDR3 is CASSDPRTGSGELFF. CDR3 sequence (DNA): TGTGCCAGCAGTGATCCCCGGACAGGGAGCGGGGAGCTGTTTTTT.

The CDR3: CSVGRGADTQYF. The CDR3 DNA is TGCAGCGTTGGCAGGGGCGCAGATACGCAGTATTTT. The chain joins TRBV29-1 to TRBJ2-3, with D possibly TRBD1 on 6 matching bases. Germline assignment: CDR1 SQVTM and CDR2 ANQGSEA. Trimming stripped 4 bases from V and 4 bases from J, with 9 bases between. The length of the CDR3 is 12 residues.

The rearrangement joins TRBV18 to TRBJ2-6, with 8 bases that match TRBD1. Germline V lookup: CDR1 KGHSH, CDR2 LQKENI. This CDR3 contains 17 residues. Unmatched junction bases numbered 4, after V lost 3 bases and J lost 0 bases. In nucleotides, the CDR3 is TGTGCCAGCTCACCCAGGGGGCCTTCCTCTGGGGCCAACGTCCTGACTTTC. This gives the protein CASSPRGPSSGANVLTF.

The genes are TRBV5-1 and TRBJ1-1, with 8 nucleotides matching TRBD1. Germline CDR1 and CDR2: SGHRS and YFSETQ. Losses at the gene ends were 2 bases for V and 4 bases for J; bases not matched to a gene: 1. The CDR3 contains 13 residues. The CDR3 region is CASSFTGGTEAFF. The CDR3 DNA is TGCGCCAGCAGCTTCACAGGGGGCACTGAAGCTTTCTTT.

The chain carries TRBV5-1 and TRBJ1-1, with D perhaps TRBD1 (5 bases). CDR1 SGHRS and CDR2 YFSETQ come from the germline V gene. This CDR3 has 15 amino acids. The ends were cut back, 4 bases at V and 3 bases at J, with 16 bases in the middle. This CDR3 reads CASSDQPGEDTEAFF. In DNA form, the CDR3 reads TGCGCCAGCAGCGACCAACCGGGGGAGGACACTGAAGCTTTCTTT.

The rearrangement links TRBV6-4 to TRBJ2-3; the D gene is possibly TRBD1 (5 bases). Germline V lookup: CDR1 MRHNA, CDR2 SNTAGT. V dropped 5 bases and J dropped 1 base, with 10 bases sitting between them. This CDR3 spans 14 amino acids. This chain's CDR3 is CASSPRGGTDTQYF. CDR3 DNA sequence: TGTGCCAGCAGTCCTAGGGGCGGCACAGATACGCAGTATTTT.

The genes are TRBV7-3 and TRBJ2-5; unclear D gene. This CDR3 comprises 12 residues. V was shortened by 6 bases and J by 4 bases, with 9 bases between the two germline ends. CDR1 is SGHTA, CDR2 FQGTGA, per germline. CDR3 in amino acids: CASSISRETQYF. CDR3 in DNA: TGTGCCAGCAGTATATCGCGAGAGACCCAGTACTTC.

The chain has TRBV4-3 and TRBJ2-1; 11 positions agree with TRBD2. The CDR3 extends over 16 amino acids. Germline V gene sequence: CDR1 LGHNA, CDR2 YSLEER. Losses at the gene ends were 3 bases for V and 6 bases for J; bases not matched to a gene: 7. CDR3 DNA sequence: TGCGCCAGCAGCCACTTACTAGCGGGGGCGGGCAATGAGCAGTTCTTC. Amino acids: CASSHLLAGAGNEQFF.

CDR3 region: CASSYLADEQFF. DNA for the CDR3: TGTGCCAGCAGTTACTTGGCCGATGAGCAGTTCTTC. The chain links TRBV6-6 to TRBJ2-1; D is unclear. Germline V lookup: CDR1 MNHNY, CDR2 SVGAGI (reference sequence). The CDR3 consists of 12 residues. Trimming shortened V by 1 base and J by 8 bases, and 6 bases separated the two germline ends.

The chain combines TRBV5-1 with TRBJ2-3; 8 bases match TRBD2. V lost 1 base to trimming and J lost 2 bases; unmatched junction nucleotides: 6. The CDR3 is 16 amino acids. Germline CDR1 is SGHRS and CDR2 is YFSETQ. CDR3 coding DNA: TGCGCCAGCAGCTTGTTGATAGCGGGGATCACAGATACGCAGTATTTT. Protein: CASSLLIAGITDTQYF.

The chain couples TRBV9 to TRBJ1-2; TRBD1 is a possible D gene (6 bases). The CDR3 is made up of 18 amino acids. Germline V gene data show CDR1 as SGDLS and CDR2 as YYNGEE. Trimming removed 3 bases from V and 6 bases from J, with 27 bases in between. This chain's CDR3 is CASSATPNLLTGLHGYTF. The CDR3 DNA reads TGTGCCAGCAGCGCAACACCAAATCTCCTAACAGGGTTACATGGCTACACCTTC.

The chain joins TRBV29-1 to TRBJ2-5; 9 bases are a match to TRBD2. J lost 6 bases, V lost 4 bases, and 6 bases had no gene match. The CDR3 has 13 amino acids. Per germline, CDR1 SQVTM and CDR2 ANQGSEA. The chain's CDR3 is CSVVASGDKTQYF. The CDR3 nucleotides are TGCAGCGTTGTAGCTAGCGGGGATAAGACCCAGTACTTC.

This clone was recorded once. This chain connects TRBV4-3 to TRBJ2-2; TRBD1 is a possible D gene (5 bases). Trimming shortened V by 8 bases and J by 0 bases, and 22 bases separated the two germline ends. This CDR3 comprises 18 residues. Germline V lookup: CDR1 LGHNA, CDR2 YSLEER. CDR3 in amino acids: CASRQSIQGIANTGELFF. In DNA form, the CDR3 reads TGCGCCAGCCGACAGTCGATCCAGGGAATCGCGAACACCGGGGAGCTGTTTTTT.

The CDR3 spells CASSEVYRDYEQYF. CDR3 DNA: TGTGCCAGCAGTGAAGTATACAGAGACTACGAGCAGTACTTC. The rearrangement uses TRBV6-1 and TRBJ2-7; unclear D gene. Germline V lookup: CDR1 MNHNS, CDR2 SASEGT. The CDR3 has 14 amino acids. V lost 1 base to trimming and J lost 3 bases, with 10 bases between them.

The rearrangement uses TRBV18 and TRBJ1-2; D is perhaps TRBD1 (5 bases). The V end lost 5 bases, the J end lost 3 bases, and 10 bases lay between the germline ends. CDR1 and CDR2 (germline): KGHSH, LQKENI. This CDR3 is built from 13 residues. CDR3 coding DNA: TGTGCCAGCTCAATCAGGGTGGACTATGGCTACACCTTC. This sequence encodes CASSIRVDYGYTF.

V usage is TRBV19 and J usage is TRBJ1-4, with D perhaps matching TRBD1 (5 bases). The CDR3 contains 14 residues. Germline-derived CDR1 and CDR2 are LNHDA and SQIVND (reference sequence). V gave up 8 bases and J gave up 4 bases, with 14 bases separating them. The CDR3 nucleotides are TGTGCCAGTGGCTTGACAGCCAATAATGAAAAACTGTTTTTT. The encoded protein is CASGLTANNEKLFF.

The CDR3 here is CASSIVAGGLFTDTQYF. In DNA, the CDR3 is TGTGCCAGTAGTATTGTGGCGGGGGGCCTATTCACAGATACGCAGTATTTT. This chain links TRBV19 with TRBJ2-3; 8 nucleotides match TRBD2. CDR1 and CDR2 (germline): LNHDA, SQIVND (reference sequence). J was trimmed by 2 bases and V by 3 bases; bases with no gene match: 10. CDR3 size: 17 residues.

The rearrangement joins TRBV15 to TRBJ1-1, with a tentative D call TRBD1 (6 bases). V lost 0 bases, J lost 1 base, and 15 bases lay in between. The CDR3 has 17 amino acids. Germline CDR1 is LNHNV and CDR2 is YYDKDF (reference sequence). The CDR3 reads CATSRDYSLQGNTEAFF. The CDR3 DNA reads TGTGCCACCAGCAGAGATTACTCATTACAGGGGAACACTGAAGCTTTCTTT.

This chain joins TRBV7-3 and TRBJ1-1; TRBD1 is a possible D gene (5 bases). Germline-derived CDR1 and CDR2 are SGHTA and FQGTGA. V lost 4 bases, J lost 10 bases, and 22 bases lay in between. This CDR3 contains 15 residues. CDR3 residues: CASSSSPVQGSGAFF. The CDR3 nucleotides read TGTGCCAGCAGCTCCAGCCCGGTTCAGGGATCCGGAGCTTTCTTT.

This chain uses TRBV27 with TRBJ2-5; 7 bases match TRBD2. V lost 6 bases, J lost 5 bases, and 12 bases stayed unmatched. This CDR3 contains 15 residues. Germline CDR1 reads MNHEY; CDR2 reads SMNVEV (reference sequence). CDR3: CASRYRASGKETQYF. DNA for the CDR3: TGTGCCAGCAGGTACCGGGCTAGCGGTAAGGAGACCCAGTACTTC.

The sample holds one count of this clone. The rearrangement uses TRBV9 and TRBJ1-2, with 7 bases that match TRBD1. The CDR3 loop spans 15 amino acids. The J segment lost 2 bases and the V segment lost 2 bases, leaving 6 bases of the junction unmatched. Germline V lookup: CDR1 SGDLS, CDR2 YYNGEE. The CDR3 sequence is CASSVTGTENYGYTF. DNA of the CDR3: TGTGCCAGCAGCGTGACGGGGACAGAGAACTATGGCTACACCTTC.

V is TRBV7-6 and J is TRBJ2-7, with TRBD2 matching over 8 bases. CDR3 size: 12 residues. J was trimmed by 6 bases and V by 5 bases; bases with no gene match: 3. The germline V gene has CDR1 SGHVS and CDR2 FNYEAQ. The CDR3 region is CASSPAGGEQYF. The CDR3 DNA follows: TGTGCCAGCAGCCCCGCGGGGGGCGAGCAGTACTTC.

The CDR3 DNA sequence: TGTGCCATATCACAGGGGTCACCAACTGAAGCTTTCTTT. Its translation: CAISQGSPTEAFF. The chain carries TRBV10-3 and TRBJ1-1, with 7 nucleotides matching TRBD1. Germline values: CDR1 ENHRY, CDR2 SYGVKD. The CDR3 covers 13 residues. V shed 9 bases and J 5 bases; nucleotides not matched to a gene: 9.

This clone appeared a single time. In nucleotides, the CDR3 is TGTGCCAGCAGCCCGGCCGCAGCGGGTGCCTACAATGAGCAGTTCTTC. It codes for CASSPAAAGAYNEQFF. The chain recombines TRBV5-4 with TRBJ2-1; TRBD2 might be the D (6 bases). Germline CDR1 SGHNT, CDR2 YYREEE (reference sequence). The CDR3 runs to 16 residues. V was shortened by 4 bases and J by 2 bases, with 16 bases between the two germline ends.

The chain has TRBV27 and TRBJ1-6, with a tentative D call TRBD1 (6 bases). V was shortened by 8 bases and J by 8 bases, with 10 bases between the two germline ends. Germline V gives CDR1 MNHEY, CDR2 SMNVEV (reference sequence). This CDR3 is 12 amino acids long. CDR3: CASGAGDSPLHF. DNA of the CDR3: TGTGCCAGCGGAGCAGGGGATTCACCCCTCCACTTT.

The chain has TRBV4-3 and TRBJ2-5; TRBD2 agrees at 9 bases. CDR1 LGHNA and CDR2 YSLEER come from the germline V gene. The CDR3 is 15 amino acids. V lost 4 bases, J lost 2 bases, and 5 bases stayed unmatched. The CDR3 here is CASSRGGGAQETQYF. Written as DNA, the CDR3 is TGCGCCAGCAGCCGTGGCGGGGGGGCACAAGAGACCCAGTACTTC.

V gene TRBV28 combines with J gene TRBJ2-6; D may be TRBD1 (6 bases). Germline V CDR1 and CDR2: MDHEN, SYDVKM. This CDR3 region has 16 residues. The ends were cut back, 4 bases at V and 0 bases at J, with 10 bases in the middle. CDR3 amino acids: CASSSTGISGANVLTF. As DNA, the CDR3 is TGTGCCAGCAGTTCCACAGGGATCTCTGGGGCCAACGTCCTGACTTTC.

This clone was found once. The chain combines TRBV6-1 with TRBJ2-7; TRBD1 matches 8 bases. The CDR3 totals 15 residues. The junction had 6 bases not matched to a gene; V was cut back by 4 bases and J by 1 base. Germline loops: CDR1 MNHNS, CDR2 SASEGT. The CDR3 loop reads CASSVRQGLSYEQYF. CDR3 DNA sequence: TGTGCCAGCAGTGTAAGACAGGGGCTTTCCTACGAGCAGTACTTC.